Below, 21 T cell receptor beta chains from the same sample are listed, as sequenced in a study of identical twins. From the 5' RACE reads, TCRdb called clonotypes with MiXCR, one entry per CDR3 protein. The sample holds hundreds of thousands of distinct CDR3 sequences, roughly 6.2% seen once. What was sequenced was naive T cells sorted from blood. All receptors come from a man younger than 35 in good health.

In its sample, this clonotype was seen many times. Written as DNA, the CDR3 is TGTGCCAGCAGCCAGGACGGGGGTGAAGCTTTCTTT. Encoded protein: CASSQDGGEAFF. The chain couples TRBV6-6 to TRBJ1-1, with D perhaps TRBD1 (5 bases). The CDR3 length is 12 residues. Trimming left V 6 bases short and J 7 bases short, with 12 bases between. Germline V lookup: CDR1 MNHNY, CDR2 SVGAGI (reference sequence).

The chain joins TRBV29-1 to TRBJ2-7; TRBD1 agrees at 7 bases. The CDR3 runs to 12 residues. V shed 7 bases and J 6 bases; nucleotides not matched to a gene: 9. Germline CDR1 reads SQVTM; CDR2 reads ANQGSEA. The CDR3 DNA follows: TGCAGCGGTGGGAGTACAGGGGCCGAGCAGTACGTC. Amino acid sequence: CSGGSTGAEQYV.

The sample holds many counts of this clonotype. The chain carries TRBV11-2 and TRBJ2-1, with 9 bases fitting TRBD1. The CDR3 loop spans 16 amino acids. The germline V gene has CDR1 SGHAT and CDR2 FQNNGV. The ends lost 1 base at V and 1 base at J; junction bases unmatched: 2. The CDR3 DNA is TGTGCCAGCAGCTTAGTCGGGACAGGGTCCTACAATGAGCAGTTCTTC. Protein product: CASSLVGTGSYNEQFF.

This clonotype was seen many times. The genes are TRBV5-1 and TRBJ1-4; no clear D gene. CDR3 length: 14 amino acids. Trimming removed 7 bases from V and 0 bases from J, with 10 bases in between. Germline values: CDR1 SGHRS, CDR2 YFSETQ. CDR3 bases: TGCGCCAGCCGCCCGGATACAACTAATGAAAAACTGTTTTTT. Protein: CASRPDTTNEKLFF.

Many counts were recorded for this clonotype. The chain has TRBV15 and TRBJ2-1, with D maybe TRBD2 (5 bases). This CDR3 has 15 amino acids. From germline, CDR1 is LNHNV and CDR2 YYDKDF (reference sequence). V was trimmed by 0 bases and J by 6 bases, leaving 12 bases between them. In DNA, the CDR3 is TGTGCCACCAGCAGAGAGGCTAGCCCCAGCAATGAGCAGTTCTTC. Protein sequence: CATSREASPSNEQFF.

This clonotype has ten or more counts. The rearrangement joins TRBV5-4 to TRBJ2-3; D possibly corresponds to TRBD1 (5 bases). The germline CDR1 and CDR2 sequences are SGHNT and YYREEE (reference sequence). This CDR3 has 13 residues. Trimming took 3 bases from V and 11 from J, leaving 16 bases between them. Here the CDR3 reads CASSSQGGNGQYF. CDR3 DNA: TGTGCCAGCAGCTCCCAGGGTGGGAATGGGCAGTATTTT. The full variable domain, completed using reference TRBV5-4 and TRBJ2-3, is ETGVTQSPTHLIKTRGQQVTLRCSSQSGHNTVSWYQQALGQGPQFIFQYYREEENGRGNFPPRFSGLQFPNYSSELNVNALELDDSALYLCASSSQGGNGQYFGPGTRLTVL.

This clonotype came up many times. The genes are TRBV20-1 and TRBJ1-5; TRBD1 might be the D (6 bases). This CDR3 region has 15 residues. The germline V gene encodes CDR1 DFQATT and CDR2 SNEGSKA (reference sequence). Trimming stripped 5 bases from V and 0 bases from J, with 14 bases between. The CDR3 region is CSARGGDNSNQPQHF. The CDR3 region has the DNA TGCAGTGCTCGAGGGGGGGATAATAGCAATCAGCCCCAGCATTTT.

The DNA of the CDR3 is TGCGCCAGCAGCTTGGGGACCGCGGAGACCCAGTACTTC. Translation gives CASSLGTAETQYF. The chain links TRBV5-1 to TRBJ2-5; D unresolved. V lost 0 bases and J lost 5, with 8 bases in between. This CDR3 is 13 amino acids long. CDR1 and CDR2 (germline): SGHRS, YFSETQ. Variable domain in full (rest from reference TRBV5-1 and TRBJ2-5): KAGVTQTPRYLIKTRGQQVTLSCSPISGHRSVSWYQQTPGQGLQFLFEYFSETQRNKGNFPGRFSGRQFSNSRSEMNVSTLELGDSALYLCASSLGTAETQYFGPGTRLLVL.

The CDR3 DNA reads as TGTGCCAGCAGCTTAGGGCTGGTCAACTACGAGCAGTACGTC. Its translation: CASSLGLVNYEQYV. V is TRBV7-8 and J is TRBJ2-7; no clear D. V gave up 1 base and J gave up 3 bases, with 10 bases separating them. The germline gives CDR1 SGHVS, CDR2 FQNEAQ. The CDR3 has 14 residues.

This clonotype was seen only a few times. The J gene is TRBJ2-1, the V gene TRBV19; 9 bases are shared with TRBD2. The CDR3 consists of 18 residues. Germline-derived CDR1 and CDR2 are LNHDA and SQIVND (reference sequence). V trimming: 3 bases; J trimming: 0 bases; junction bases outside the gene matches: 9. This chain's CDR3 is CASSIKVAGVSSYNEQFF. In DNA form, the CDR3 reads TGTGCCAGTAGTATCAAGGTAGCGGGAGTGAGCTCCTACAATGAGCAGTTCTTC.

This clonotype was detected only a few times. The chain recombines TRBV5-1 with TRBJ2-7; TRBD2 matches at 9 bases. The trim removed 4 bases at V and 0 bases at J, leaving 5 bases unmatched. Germline CDR1 is SGHRS and CDR2 is YFSETQ. The CDR3 contains 15 residues. This CDR3 is CASSDSGRGSYEQYF. CDR3 DNA sequence: TGCGCCAGCAGCGATAGCGGGAGAGGCTCCTACGAGCAGTACTTC.

This clonotype was picked up a small number of times. V gene TRBV20-1 combines with J gene TRBJ2-1, with TRBD2 matching over 10 bases. Germline V gene sequence: CDR1 DFQATT, CDR2 SNEGSKA (reference sequence). The CDR3 is 15 amino acids. Trimming took 0 bases from V and 4 from J; bases not matched to a gene: 3. This CDR3 reads CSARDRTSGYNEQFF. The DNA for the CDR3 is TGCAGTGCTAGAGACAGGACTAGCGGATACAATGAGCAGTTCTTC.

Only a few counts were recorded for this clonotype. The genes are TRBV5-1 and TRBJ2-5, with D unclear. Germline lookup yields CDR1 SGHRS and CDR2 YFSETQ. V dropped 3 bases and J dropped 5 bases, with 14 bases sitting between them. The length of the CDR3 is 14 residues. The CDR3 DNA follows: TGCGCCAGCAGCTCATCGAACGCTCAGGAGACCCAGTACTTC. This codes for CASSSSNAQETQYF.

This clonotype has only a few counts. The rearrangement links TRBV6-5 to TRBJ1-2; TRBD1 aligns across 10 bases. Unmatched junction bases numbered 16, after V lost 1 base and J lost 5 bases. Germline CDR1 reads MNHEY; CDR2 reads SVGAGI. The CDR3 extends over 19 amino acids. The CDR3 coding sequence is TGTGCCAGCAGTTACTTTCCCGGGACAGGGGCCCCTGGAGAATATGGCTACACCTTC. Translated, it gives CASSYFPGTGAPGEYGYTF.

The table lists this clonotype with many counts. The gene calls are TRBV29-1 and TRBJ2-2, with a weak D call TRBD1 (5 bases). From germline, CDR1 is SQVTM and CDR2 ANQGSEA. V lost 7 bases to trimming and J lost 0 bases, with 9 bases between them. The CDR3 length is 13 residues. As DNA, the CDR3 is TGCAGCGGTATGACAGCGAACACCGGGGAGCTGTTTTTT. Protein: CSGMTANTGELFF.

V usage is TRBV19 and J usage is TRBJ2-3; D gene unclear. There are 13 residues in the CDR3. Per the germline V gene, CDR1 is LNHDA and CDR2 is SQIVND (reference sequence). Deletions cut 3 bases from V and 2 bases from J, with 6 bases between. Here the CDR3 reads CASSIKATDTQYF. The CDR3 nucleotides read TGTGCCAGTAGTATCAAAGCCACAGATACGCAGTATTTT.

This clonotype was detected many times. The chain links TRBV4-2 to TRBJ2-5, with TRBD2 matching over 10 bases. V dropped 1 base and J dropped 7; count of bases not matched to a gene: 9. Germline CDR1 reads LGHNA; CDR2 reads YNFKEQ. The CDR3 is 16 amino acids. The CDR3 reads CASSQAGSEREGTQYF. The CDR3 DNA sequence: TGTGCCAGCAGCCAAGCCGGATCCGAGCGGGAGGGGACCCAGTACTTC.

This clonotype has ten or more counts. V gene TRBV7-3 combines with J gene TRBJ1-1, with D possibly TRBD1 on 5 matching bases. CDR3 length: 13 amino acids. V gave up 5 bases and J gave up 5 bases, with 12 bases separating them. CDR1 is SGHTA and CDR2 is FQGTGA in the germline V gene. The CDR3 nucleotides read TGTGCCAGCAGCACCTCCGGGACGACTGAAGCTTTCTTT. This codes for CASSTSGTTEAFF.

This clonotype showed up just a few times. This chain connects TRBV7-9 to TRBJ2-5; no definite D call. Germline V gene sequence: CDR1 SEHNR, CDR2 FQNEAQ (reference sequence). This CDR3 region has 15 residues. V was shortened by 0 bases and J by 5 bases, with 13 bases between the two germline ends. CDR3 in DNA: TGTGCCAGCAGCTTAGCGTCCGGCAGGCGGGAGACCCAGTACTTC. Protein product: CASSLASGRRETQYF.

V is TRBV5-1 and J is TRBJ2-1; D call uncertain. Trimming took off 0 bases at V and 1 base at J, with 14 bases between the two ends. Germline V gene sequence: CDR1 SGHRS, CDR2 YFSETQ. The CDR3 length is 17 residues. In DNA, the CDR3 is TGCGCCAGCAGCTTGGAGTTAATTCTCAGATCCTACAATGAGCAGTTCTTC. Protein product: CASSLELILRSYNEQFF.

This clonotype was counted at least ten times. The chain uses TRBV11-2 and TRBJ2-1, with 10 bases matching TRBD2. Germline lookup yields CDR1 SGHAT and CDR2 FQNNGV. The CDR3 consists of 16 residues. Trimming cost V 5 bases and J 8 bases; bases outside gene matches: 12. CDR3 sequence: CASSPLSSGRRYEQFF. The CDR3 DNA is TGTGCCAGCAGCCCTCTGTCTAGCGGGAGAAGGTATGAGCAGTTCTTC.